Presented here are 14 T cell receptor beta chains from one specimen sequenced in a study of T cell responses to AZD1222 COVID-19 vaccine. Using immunoSEQ multiplex PCR, the repertoire was profiled, and TCRdb retains in-frame clones only, with some absent. The sample has approximately 100,000 clones, approximately 87% seen once. This specimen was peripheral blood, taken on day 0 of AZD1222 vaccination. All receptors come from an adult in good health.

This CDR3 reads CASSNGQGGTGELFF. The CDR3 coding sequence is TGTGCCAGCAGTAACGGACAGGGAGGGACCGGGGAGCTGTTTTTT. This chain joins TRBV6-2 or TRBV6-3 and TRBJ2-2; maybe TRBD1 (8 bases). Germline loops: CDR1 MNHEY, CDR2 SVGEGT. The CDR3 sequence is 15 residues long. Trimming left V 5 bases short and J 5 bases short, with 15 bases between.

The rearrangement joins TRBV3-1 (or the pseudogene TRBV3-2) to TRBJ2-5, with D tentatively TRBD2 (6 bases). The CDR3 is made up of 12 amino acids. The germline V gene encodes CDR1 LGHDT and CDR2 YNNKEL (reference sequence). The V end was cut by 3 bases, the J end by 4 bases, with 6 bases between. The CDR3 coding sequence is TGTGCCAGCAGCCAGCGGGGAGAGACCCAGTACTTC. It codes for CASSQRGETQYF.

The chain uses TRBV19 and TRBJ1-6; 7 positions agree with TRBD1. This CDR3 spans 15 amino acids. CDR1 is LNHDA, CDR2 SQIVND, per germline (reference sequence). With V trimmed by 4 bases and J by 10 bases, 10 bases remained unmatched. CDR3 DNA sequence: TGTGCCAGTAGTACGCAAGGGGGCTCCGGGTCACCCCTCCACTTT. As protein: CASSTQGGSGSPLHF.

CDR3 sequence: CASSVGSYNSPLHF. The CDR3 coding sequence is TGTGCCAGCAGCGTAGGCTCCTATAATTCACCCCTCCACTTT. The chain joins TRBV7-9 to TRBJ1-6; D uncertain. From germline, CDR1 is SEHNR and CDR2 FQNEAQ (reference sequence). The CDR3 is 14 amino acids. V was shortened by 5 bases and J by 0 bases, with 5 bases between the two germline ends.

The chain is built from TRBV7-2 and TRBJ2-3; D not certain. The CDR3 length is 14 residues. V lost 5 bases and J lost 3, with 12 bases in between. Germline CDR1 and CDR2: SGHTA and FQGNSA. CDR3 sequence reads: CASSPGPATDTQYF. CDR3 in DNA: TGTGCCAGCAGCCCCGGGCCCGCGACAGATACGCAGTATTTT.

This clone was observed once. V is TRBV7-9 and J is TRBJ1-1, with D perhaps TRBD1 (5 bases). Trimming stripped 9 bases from V and 2 bases from J, with 16 bases between. The CDR3 is 14 residues long. Germline-derived CDR1 and CDR2 are SEHNR and FQNEAQ (reference sequence). CDR3 in DNA: TGTGCCAGTACCCGGGGCGGAACTAACACTGAAGCTTTCTTT. This sequence encodes CASTRGGTNTEAFF. The variable domain in full, completed from reference TRBV7-9 and TRBJ1-1, reads DTGVSQNPRHKITKRGQNVTFRCDPISEHNRLYWYRQTLGQGPEFLTYFQNEAQLEKSRLLSDRFSAERPKGSFSTLEIQRTEQGDSAMYLCASTRGGTNTEAFFGQGTRLTVV.

This clone was counted once. The V call is TRBV27, the J call TRBJ1-2; 11 bases line up with TRBD1. CDR1 is MNHEY, CDR2 SMNVEV, per germline (reference sequence). Trimming cost V 5 bases and J 5 bases; bases outside gene matches: 7. CDR3 length equals 15 residues. The DNA of the CDR3 is TGTGCCAGCAGTCCGGACAGGGGGCGTTCTTATGGCTACACCTTC. This encodes CASSPDRGRSYGYTF.

This clone appeared a single time. V usage is TRBV5-1 and J usage is TRBJ1-1; D not certain. Looked up from germline, CDR1 is SGHRS and CDR2 is YFSETQ. With 0 bases removed from V and 1 base from J, the gap between germline ends came to 7 bases. CDR3 length: 14 amino acids. CDR3 in amino acids: CASSLGPSNTEAFF. CDR3 in DNA: TGCGCCAGCAGCTTGGGCCCGTCGAACACTGAAGCTTTCTTT.

The chain has TRBV5-5 and TRBJ1-4, with D hard to call. The CDR3 covers 16 residues. V was cut by 0 bases and J by 1 base, with 10 bases left in between. Germline V gene sequence: CDR1 SGHKS, CDR2 YYEKEE (reference sequence). The CDR3 sequence is CASSLAPGLTNEKLFF. The CDR3 DNA is TGTGCCAGCAGCTTGGCCCCGGGGTTAACTAATGAAAAACTGTTTTTT.

This CDR3 is CASSFGQSTDTQYF. The CDR3 nucleotides are TGTGCCAGCAGCTTCGGACAGTCCACAGATACGCAGTATTTT. This chain joins TRBV3-1 (or the pseudogene TRBV3-2) and TRBJ2-3; possible D gene TRBD1, 6 bases. Trimming left V 5 bases short and J 2 bases short, with 11 bases between. Germline CDR1 is LGHDT and CDR2 is YNNKEL (reference sequence). The CDR3 sequence is 14 residues long.

Remarks on this clone: One end of the junction is discordant with germline, which a read error may explain. V and J are TRBV28 and TRBJ1-2; TRBD1 might be the D (6 bases). The CDR3 covers 13 residues. Germline CDR1 and CDR2: MDHEN and SYDVKM. CDR3 loop: CTSSFTGNYGYTF. In DNA form, the CDR3 reads TGTACCAGCAGTTTTACAGGGAACTATGGCTACACCTTC.

The rearrangement links TRBV6-5 to TRBJ2-1, with 11 bases identical to TRBD1. The germline gives CDR1 MNHEY, CDR2 SVGAGI. J was trimmed by 4 bases and V by 6 bases; bases with no gene match: 5. This CDR3 spans 15 amino acids. This CDR3 reads CASSQGTGGYNEQFF. CDR3 DNA sequence: TGTGCCAGCAGCCAAGGGACAGGGGGTTACAATGAGCAGTTCTTC.

The V call is TRBV7-3, the J call TRBJ1-1; D gene ambiguous. Germline V CDR1 and CDR2: SGHTA, FQGTGA. The germline V and J ends were trimmed by 5 bases and 4 bases, with 14 bases remaining between them. CDR3 length: 14 residues. The CDR3 nucleotides are TGTGCCAGCAGCCGCGAGCCCCGGGGCACTGAAGCTTTCTTT. Translating it yields CASSREPRGTEAFF.

The chain is built from TRBV3-1 (or the pseudogene TRBV3-2) and TRBJ1-3; D is undetermined. The CDR3 runs 15 residues. CDR1 LGHDT and CDR2 YNNKEL come from the germline V gene (reference sequence). With 1 base removed from V and 3 bases from J, the gap between germline ends came to 10 bases. The CDR3 loop is CASSQGHGSGNTIYF. The DNA of the CDR3 is TGTGCCAGCAGCCAAGGCCATGGGAGTGGAAACACCATATATTTT.